These 2 T cell receptor beta chains share one sample of origin, sequenced in a study of cytomegalovirus exposure and HLA in healthy donors. The PCR made use of 60 Vbeta and 13 Jbeta primers. Libraries were prepared by immunoSEQ multiplex PCR; TCRdb keeps only in-frame clonotypes and omits some of them. The sample lists 120,000 to 150,000 clones, roughly 80% occurring once. Material: PBMCs. These receptors came from a man in his forties or fifties in good health and CMV-seropositive.

The rearrangement links TRBV5-1 to TRBJ1-1, with unresolved D. The CDR3 covers 13 residues. The ends were cut back, 0 bases at V and 3 bases at J, with 6 bases in the middle. The germline V gene encodes CDR1 SGHRS and CDR2 YFSETQ. CDR3 in DNA: TGCGCCAGCAGCTTGGGGCAGGACACTGAAGCTTTCTTT. This encodes CASSLGQDTEAFF.

This clone was seen more than once but under ten times. J is TRBJ2-3 and V is TRBV30, with D uncertain. The length of the CDR3 is 12 residues. CDR1 and CDR2 (germline): GTSNPN, SVGIG (reference sequence). V was clipped by 1 base and J by 7 bases, with 9 bases between them. CDR3 loop: CAWSAQRNTQYF. CDR3 sequence (DNA): TGTGCCTGGAGTGCACAACGAAATACGCAGTATTTT.